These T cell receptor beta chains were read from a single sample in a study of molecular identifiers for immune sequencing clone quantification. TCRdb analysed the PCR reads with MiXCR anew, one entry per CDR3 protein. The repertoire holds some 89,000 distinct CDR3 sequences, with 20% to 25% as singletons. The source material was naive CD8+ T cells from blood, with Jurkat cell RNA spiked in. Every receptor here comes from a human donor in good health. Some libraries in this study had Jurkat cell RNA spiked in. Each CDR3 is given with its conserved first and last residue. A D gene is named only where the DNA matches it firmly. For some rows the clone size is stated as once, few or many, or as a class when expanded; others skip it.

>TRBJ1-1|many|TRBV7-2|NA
CASSGGPEAFF
TGTGCCAGCAGCGGGGGCCCTGAAGCTTTCTTT
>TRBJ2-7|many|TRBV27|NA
CASTTPIGSGYEQYF
TGTGCCAGCACCACGCCGATCGGGTCCGGCTACGAGCAGTACTTC
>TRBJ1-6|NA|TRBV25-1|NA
CASSDLGRNGLKSPLHF
TGTGCCAGCAGTGATTTAGGGCGGAATGGATTGAAGTCACCCCTCCACTTT
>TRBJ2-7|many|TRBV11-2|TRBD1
CASTRTGDEQYF
TGTGCCAGCACCAGAACAGGGGACGAGCAGTACTTC
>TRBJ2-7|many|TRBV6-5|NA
CASSYLGGEQYF
TGTGCCAGCAGTTACCTAGGTGGGGAGCAGTACTTC
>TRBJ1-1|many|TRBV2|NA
CASRALLGINTEAFF
TGTGCCAGCAGAGCCCTTCTAGGGATCAACACTGAAGCTTTCTTT
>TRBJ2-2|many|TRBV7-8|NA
CASSGRGTGELFF
TGTGCCAGCAGCGGACGGGGCACCGGGGAGCTGTTTTTT
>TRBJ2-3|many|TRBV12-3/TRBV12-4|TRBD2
CASRPGLADTDTQYF
TGTGCCAGCAGACCGGGACTAGCGGACACAGATACGCAGTATTTT
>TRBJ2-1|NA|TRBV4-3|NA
CASSQDHGGDEQFF
TGCGCCAGCAGCCAAGATCACGGGGGCGATGAGCAGTTCTTC
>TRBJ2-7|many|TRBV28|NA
CASSLPPVYEQYF
TGTGCCAGCAGTTTGCCGCCGGTCTACGAGCAGTACTTC
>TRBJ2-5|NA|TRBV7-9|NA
CASSRLAGVIFEETQYF
TGTGCCAGCAGCCGATTGGCGGGCGTTATCTTTGAAGAGACCCAGTACTTC